The 28 T cell receptor beta chains given below trace back to one sample, sequenced in a study of cytomegalovirus exposure and HLA in healthy donors. Researchers ran the PCR with 60 Vbeta and 13 Jbeta primers. Using immunoSEQ multiplex PCR, the repertoire was profiled, and TCRdb retains in-frame clones only, with some absent. Found here are about 120,000 clones, less than 10% of them singletons; the top ten hold about 6%. Sequences were obtained from PBMCs. The receptors here all came from a woman between 40 and 55 years old in good health and CMV-seropositive.

This clone was counted between two and nine times. The rearrangement links TRBV30 to TRBJ1-6; no firm D call. The germline V gene has CDR1 GTSNPN and CDR2 SVGIG (reference sequence). Trimming cost V 3 bases and J 10 bases, with 10 bases left between them. This CDR3 has 12 residues. This CDR3 is CAWRGPGSPLHF. Here the CDR3 DNA reads TGTGCCTGGAGGGGCCCTGGCTCACCCCTCCACTTT.

V and J are TRBV27 and TRBJ2-5, with 9 bases fitting TRBD1. The V segment lost 5 bases and the J segment 3 bases; nucleotides outside the gene matches: 7. This CDR3 region has 15 residues. The V gene's germline CDR1 is MNHEY and CDR2 SMNVEV (reference sequence). The CDR3: CASSPWTGDEETQYF. The CDR3 DNA is TGTGCCAGCAGTCCCTGGACAGGGGACGAAGAGACCCAGTACTTC.

The gene calls are TRBV7-6 and TRBJ2-7, with TRBD2 as a possible D gene (5 bases). CDR3 length: 14 amino acids. Germline V gene data show CDR1 as SGHVS and CDR2 as FNYEAQ. V shed 5 bases and J shed 8 bases, with 19 bases lying between them. The CDR3: CASSPQGLSLKQYF. The DNA of the CDR3 is TGTGCCAGCAGCCCGCAAGGACTCTCTCTCAAGCAGTACTTC.

This sequence joins TRBV5-1 and TRBJ2-5; 12 nucleotides agree with TRBD2. Germline values: CDR1 SGHRS, CDR2 YFSETQ. This CDR3 spans 15 amino acids. V lost 5 bases to trimming and J lost 6 bases; unmatched junction nucleotides: 8. The CDR3 region is CASSRTSGDAQTQYF. The DNA of the CDR3 is TGCGCCAGCAGTAGGACTAGCGGGGATGCTCAGACCCAGTACTTC.

This clone was counted only a few times. V and J are TRBV29-1 and TRBJ2-2, with D perhaps TRBD2 (6 bases). Deletions cut 6 bases from V and 3 bases from J, with 17 bases between. CDR3 length equals 15 residues. Looked up from germline, CDR1 is SQVTM and CDR2 is ANQGSEA. CDR3: CSVAPGSTDTGELFF. The CDR3, as DNA: TGCAGCGTAGCCCCCGGGAGTACGGACACCGGGGAGCTGTTTTTT.

The chain recombines TRBV19 with TRBJ1-2; 9 bases agree with TRBD1. With V trimmed by 5 bases and J by 5 bases, 3 bases remained unmatched. The CDR3 has 13 residues. The V gene's germline CDR1 is LNHDA and CDR2 SQIVND (reference sequence). The CDR3 is CASSLTGGYGYTF. In DNA form, the CDR3 reads TGTGCCAGTAGTCTGACAGGGGGATATGGCTACACCTTC. The variable domain in full, completed from reference TRBV19 and TRBJ1-2, reads DGGITQSPKYLFRKEGQNVTLSCEQNLNHDAMYWYRQDPGQGLRLIYYSQIVNDFQKGDIAEGYSVSREKKESFPLTVTSAQKNPTAFYLCASSLTGGYGYTFGSGTRLTVV.

The chain carries TRBV2 and TRBJ1-4; TRBD1 aligns across 7 bases. Germline V gives CDR1 SNHLY, CDR2 FYNNEI. This CDR3 spans 16 amino acids. After removal of 9 bases from V and 7 bases from J, the junction contained 17 bases not matched to a gene. As DNA, the CDR3 is TGTGCCAGTGTAAAGGGACAGAGCATCCAACCTGAAAAACTGTTTTTT. Encoded protein: CASVKGQSIQPEKLFF.

The CDR3 loop reads CASSLGQGAGYEQYF. CDR3 coding DNA: TGCGCCAGCAGCTTGGGACAGGGGGCGGGATACGAGCAGTACTTC. V gene TRBV5-1 combines with J gene TRBJ2-7, with 10 nucleotides matching TRBD1. Germline-derived CDR1 and CDR2 are SGHRS and YFSETQ. Trimming cost V 0 bases and J 4 bases; bases outside gene matches: 4. This CDR3 contains 15 residues.

This rearrangement joins TRBV15 to TRBJ1-3; the D is unclear. This CDR3 region has 15 residues. Germline loops: CDR1 LNHNV, CDR2 YYDKDF (reference sequence). V lost 0 bases to trimming and J lost 4 bases, with 10 bases between them. DNA for the CDR3: TGTGCCACCAGCAGAGATACCGGCGGGGGAAACACCATATATTTT. It yields the protein CATSRDTGGGNTIYF.

This clone was recorded a few times. This rearrangement joins TRBV7-2 to TRBJ1-2; tentatively, D is TRBD1 (6 bases). This CDR3 comprises 14 residues. Trimming left V 3 bases short and J 1 base short, with 9 bases between. Looked up from germline, CDR1 is SGHTA and CDR2 is FQGNSA. CDR3 in DNA: TGTGCCAGCAGCTTGGTCAGGGGTAACTATGGCTACACCTTC. Amino acid sequence: CASSLVRGNYGYTF.

A few counts support this clone. The gene calls are TRBV27 and TRBJ1-5; D remains ambiguous. This CDR3 contains 15 residues. Germline CDR1 and CDR2: MNHEY and SMNVEV (reference sequence). V shed 6 bases and J shed 7 bases, with 19 bases lying between them. The CDR3 here is CASRGGWGVGQPQHF. DNA for the CDR3: TGTGCCAGCAGGGGCGGCTGGGGAGTAGGACAGCCCCAGCATTTT.

This chain links TRBV5-1 with TRBJ2-7; 9 nucleotides line up with TRBD1. Trimming at V came to 4 bases and at J to 0 bases, leaving 5 bases not matched to a gene. Germline CDR1 is SGHRS and CDR2 is YFSETQ. CDR3 length equals 15 residues. This chain's CDR3 is CASSPGQGFSYEQYF. In DNA form, the CDR3 reads TGCGCCAGCAGCCCGGGACAGGGCTTCTCCTACGAGCAGTACTTC.

V and J are TRBV29-1 and TRBJ2-7; no reliable D call. The CDR3 covers 11 residues. V shed 5 bases and J shed 4 bases, with 9 bases lying between them. CDR1 is SQVTM and CDR2 is ANQGSEA in the germline V gene. The CDR3 is CSVRADYEQYF. The CDR3 coding sequence is TGCAGCGTTCGCGCGGATTACGAGCAGTACTTC.

This clone was counted only a few times. The CDR3 protein is CASSLGPGTGSYEQYF. For the CDR3, the DNA is TGTGCCAGCAGCTTAGGACCCGGGACAGGGTCTTACGAGCAGTACTTC. The V and J genes are TRBV7-6 and TRBJ2-7, with 9 bases aligning to TRBD1. This CDR3 has 16 amino acids. V shed 1 base and J 4 bases; nucleotides not matched to a gene: 8. The V gene's germline CDR1 is SGHVS and CDR2 FNYEAQ.

The chain employs TRBV9 and TRBJ1-2; TRBD1 might be the D (6 bases). This CDR3 has 14 amino acids. Germline lookup yields CDR1 SGDLS and CDR2 YYNGEE. V lost 2 bases and J lost 6, with 14 bases in between. DNA of the CDR3: TGTGCCAGCAGCGTGGCAGGGGCCCCTGATGGCTACACCTTC. Protein: CASSVAGAPDGYTF. The entire variable domain, with the rest obtained from reference TRBV9 and TRBJ1-2, is as follows: DSGVTQTPKHLITATGQRVTLRCSPRSGDLSVYWYQQSLDQGLQFLIQYYNGEERAKGNILERFSAQQFPDLHSELNLSSLELGDSALYFCASSVAGAPDGYTFGSGTRLTVV.

The rearrangement uses TRBV6-4 and TRBJ2-3, with 9 bases aligning to TRBD2. Per germline, CDR1 MRHNA and CDR2 SNTAGT. CDR3 length equals 15 residues. With 3 bases clipped from V and 3 bases from J, the junction kept 4 bases outside the gene matches. The CDR3 nucleotides are TGTGCCAGCAGTGAAGCGGGGGGAGGAACAGATACGCAGTATTTT. Translating gives CASSEAGGGTDTQYF.

This clone has only a few counts. This chain uses TRBV19 with TRBJ2-7, with TRBD1 matching 7 bases. Trimming at V came to 5 bases and at J to 3 bases, leaving 13 bases not matched to a gene. CDR1 LNHDA and CDR2 SQIVND come from the germline V gene (reference sequence). The CDR3 spans 16 residues. The CDR3 loop reads CASSVDPGTEDYEQYF. For the CDR3, the DNA is TGTGCCAGTAGTGTCGACCCCGGGACAGAAGACTACGAGCAGTACTTC.

This clone was observed a handful of times. The chain has TRBV4-1 and TRBJ2-1, with TRBD2 identical over 9 bases. The ends lost 1 base at V and 3 bases at J; junction bases unmatched: 1. CDR1 and CDR2 (germline): MGHRA, YSYEKL. The CDR3 totals 15 residues. This chain's CDR3 is CASSQVAGDYNEQFF. The CDR3 bases are TGCGCCAGCAGCCAAGTAGCGGGGGACTACAATGAGCAGTTCTTC.

The sample holds a few counts of this clone. The chain recombines TRBV6-1 with TRBJ1-1, with 9 bases fitting TRBD1. CDR1 MNHNS and CDR2 SASEGT come from the germline V gene. The ends lost 9 bases at V and 6 bases at J; junction bases unmatched: 2. The CDR3 covers 11 residues. DNA of the CDR3: TGTGCCAGTCGACAGGGGGCTGAAGCTTTCTTT. It is translated as CASRQGAEAFF.

The V call is TRBV18, the J call TRBJ1-2; 9 bases agree with TRBD1. Trimming cost V 2 bases and J 6 bases; bases outside gene matches: 7. Germline CDR1 and CDR2: KGHSH and LQKENI. The CDR3 length is 15 residues. The CDR3 nucleotides are TGTGCCAGCTCACCAATAGGACAGGGGACCCATGGCTACACCTTC. Translated: CASSPIGQGTHGYTF.

Only a few counts were recorded for this clone. This chain connects TRBV15 to TRBJ2-5; 10 bases agree with TRBD2. The CDR3 extends over 17 amino acids. Germline V CDR1 and CDR2: LNHNV, YYDKDF (reference sequence). Losses at the gene ends were 1 base for V and 0 bases for J; bases not matched to a gene: 5. CDR3 residues: CATSRGTSGAYQETQYF. CDR3 coding DNA: TGTGCCACCAGCAGAGGTACTAGCGGGGCGTACCAAGAGACCCAGTACTTC.

This clone was seen more than once but under ten times. V is TRBV2 and J is TRBJ1-5; D might be TRBD1 (6 bases). The CDR3 extends over 15 amino acids. V gave up 0 bases and J gave up 6 bases, with 12 bases separating them. From germline, CDR1 is SNHLY and CDR2 FYNNEI. The CDR3 reads CASSEARGAGQPQHF. CDR3 bases: TGTGCCAGCAGTGAAGCGCGGGGGGCAGGTCAGCCCCAGCATTTT.

This clone occurred a few times. The genes are TRBV13 and TRBJ2-7, with D maybe TRBD2 (6 bases). With 5 bases removed from V and 2 bases from J, the gap between germline ends came to 16 bases. Germline V gene sequence: CDR1 PRHDT, CDR2 FYEKMQ (reference sequence). The length of the CDR3 is 15 residues. The CDR3 spells CASSRRGKTAYEQYF. CDR3 DNA: TGTGCCAGCAGCCGTCGGGGGAAGACCGCCTACGAGCAGTACTTC.

The CDR3 loop is CASSLLVRAQYF. The CDR3 DNA sequence: TGTGCCAGCAGCCTTCTGGTCCGGGCCCAGTACTTC. This chain uses TRBV7-9 with TRBJ2-5; D gene uncertain. Germline V gene lookup returns CDR1 SEHNR and CDR2 FQNEAQ (reference sequence). There are 12 residues in the CDR3. Trimming pared 5 bases from V and 9 bases from J, leaving 13 bases between. Full variable domain (outside the CDR3, taken from reference TRBV7-9 and TRBJ2-5): DTGVSQNPRHKITKRGQNVTFRCDPISEHNRLYWYRQTLGQGPEFLTYFQNEAQLEKSRLLSDRFSAERPKGSFSTLEIQRTEQGDSAMYLCASSLLVRAQYFGPGTRLLVL.

The sample holds a few counts of this clone. This chain joins TRBV6-6 and TRBJ1-5; D gene uncertain. The CDR3 has 14 residues. Trimming shortened V by 10 bases and J by 7 bases, and 20 bases separated the two germline ends. Germline values: CDR1 MNHNY, CDR2 SVGAGI (reference sequence). The CDR3 DNA follows: TGTGCCACAACCCTTAGGGCAGGAGGACAGCCCCAGCATTTT. Translation gives CATTLRAGGQPQHF.

This clone came up a few times. The chain combines TRBV9 with TRBJ1-1; TRBD1 matches 7 bases. There are 18 residues in the CDR3. Germline CDR1 is SGDLS and CDR2 is YYNGEE. The junction had 13 bases not matched to a gene; V was cut back by 0 bases and J by 2 bases. CDR3 region: CASSVGGWGQSINTEAFF. The CDR3 bases are TGTGCCAGCAGCGTAGGTGGGTGGGGACAGTCCATAAACACTGAAGCTTTCTTT.

CDR3 residues: CASRFTGGSYGYTF. As DNA, the CDR3 is TGTGCCAGCAGGTTCACAGGGGGTAGCTATGGCTACACCTTC. The J gene is TRBJ1-2, the V gene TRBV27; 8 nucleotides line up with TRBD1. V trimming: 6 bases; J trimming: 4 bases; junction bases outside the gene matches: 7. Looked up from germline, CDR1 is MNHEY and CDR2 is SMNVEV (reference sequence). The CDR3 length is 14 residues.

The V gene is TRBV28, the J gene TRBJ1-2; no definite D call. V was clipped by 4 bases and J by 3 bases, with 12 bases between them. Germline CDR1 reads MDHEN; CDR2 reads SYDVKM. This CDR3 comprises 14 residues. The CDR3 DNA sequence: TGTGCCAGCAGTTCCCCTCACTCCTACTATGGCTACACCTTC. Amino acid sequence: CASSSPHSYYGYTF.